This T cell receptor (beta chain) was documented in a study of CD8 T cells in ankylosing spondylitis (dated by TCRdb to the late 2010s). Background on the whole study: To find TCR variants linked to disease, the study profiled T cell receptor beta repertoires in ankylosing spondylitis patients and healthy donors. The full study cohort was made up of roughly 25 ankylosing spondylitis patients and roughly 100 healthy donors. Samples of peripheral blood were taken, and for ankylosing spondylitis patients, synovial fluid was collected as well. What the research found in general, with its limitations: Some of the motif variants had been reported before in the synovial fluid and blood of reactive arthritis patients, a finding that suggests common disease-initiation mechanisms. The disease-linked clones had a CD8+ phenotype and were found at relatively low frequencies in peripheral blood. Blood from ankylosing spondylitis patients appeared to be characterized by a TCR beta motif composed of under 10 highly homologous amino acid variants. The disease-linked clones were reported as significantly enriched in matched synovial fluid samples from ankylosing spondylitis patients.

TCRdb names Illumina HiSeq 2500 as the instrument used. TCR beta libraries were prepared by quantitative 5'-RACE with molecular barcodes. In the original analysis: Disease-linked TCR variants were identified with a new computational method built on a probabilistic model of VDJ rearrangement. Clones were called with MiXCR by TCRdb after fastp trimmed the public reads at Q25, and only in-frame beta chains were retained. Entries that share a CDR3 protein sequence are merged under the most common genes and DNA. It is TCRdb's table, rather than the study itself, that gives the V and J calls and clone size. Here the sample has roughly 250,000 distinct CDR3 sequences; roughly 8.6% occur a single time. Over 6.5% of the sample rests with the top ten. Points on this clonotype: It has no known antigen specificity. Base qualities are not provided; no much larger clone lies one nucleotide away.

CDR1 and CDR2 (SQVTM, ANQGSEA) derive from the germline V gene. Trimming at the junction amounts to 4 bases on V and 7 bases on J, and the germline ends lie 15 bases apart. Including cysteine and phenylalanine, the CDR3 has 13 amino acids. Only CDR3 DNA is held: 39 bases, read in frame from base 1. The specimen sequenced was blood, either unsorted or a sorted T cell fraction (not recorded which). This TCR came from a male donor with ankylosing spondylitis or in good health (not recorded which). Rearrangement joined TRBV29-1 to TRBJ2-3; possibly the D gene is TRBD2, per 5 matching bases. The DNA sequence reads TGCAGCGTTGGAGCACTCCTCGGGAATACGCAGTATTTT. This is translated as CSVGALLGNTQYF.